These 6 T cell receptor beta chains originate from one sample sequenced in a study of persistence of HIV-infected CD4 T cells. The libraries were made with immunoSEQ version 4 in survey mode. The method was immunoSEQ multiplex PCR; TCRdb's version includes in-frame clones alone and lacks a portion of them. Altogether approximately 36,000 clones are present, more than 70% being singletons, with the ten largest covering 5.4%. Overlapping HIV-1 Gag 15-mer peptides at about 1 ug per peptide per mL were used. CD40L/CD69 double-negative CD45RO-high memory CD4+ T cells were collected. Antigens for these TCRs are unknown. The material was cultured CD4+ T cells from PBMCs, obtained from a patient who received antiretroviral therapy. The receptor source for this set is an adult with HIV. The donor label of this sample is uncertain.

This clone has a handful of counts. Additional DNA sequences in this sample encode the identical CDR3. The genes are TRBV28 and TRBJ1-4; D call uncertain. The ends were cut back, 2 bases at V and 0 bases at J, with 1 base in the middle. The CDR3 sequence is 13 residues long. Germline values: CDR1 MDHEN, CDR2 SYDVKM. The CDR3 is CASSLATNEKLFF. DNA of the CDR3: TGTGCCAGCAGTTTAGCAACTAATGAAAAACTGTTTTTT.

J is TRBJ1-5 and V is TRBV18; possible D gene TRBD1, 6 bases. The CDR3 contains 14 residues. V shed 5 bases and J shed 4 bases, with 12 bases lying between them. In germline, CDR1 is KGHSH, CDR2 LQKENI. CDR3: CASSNGQKNQPQHF. The CDR3 coding sequence is TGTGCCAGCTCAAACGGACAGAAGAATCAGCCCCAGCATTTT.

V gene TRBV7-9 combines with J gene TRBJ2-7; perhaps TRBD1 as D (7 bases). V lost 10 bases and J lost 5, with 15 bases in between. The CDR3 extends over 12 amino acids. Per germline, CDR1 SEHNR and CDR2 FQNEAQ (reference sequence). The CDR3 is CATKEGAHEQYF. For the CDR3, the DNA is TGTGCCACCAAGGAGGGGGCCCACGAGCAGTACTTC.

The chain couples TRBV5-1 to TRBJ2-3; no clear D gene. The CDR3 spans 16 residues. V dropped 1 base and J dropped 2 bases, with 14 bases sitting between them. The germline V gene encodes CDR1 SGHRS and CDR2 YFSETQ. CDR3 in DNA: TGCGCCAGCAGCTTGTCGCTTTCACAATTCACAGATACGCAGTATTTT. Translated: CASSLSLSQFTDTQYF.

The CDR3 protein is CASSRAGEGTDTQYF. Written as DNA, the CDR3 is TGCGCCAGCAGCAGGGCCGGTGAGGGGACAGATACGCAGTATTTT. The chain is built from TRBV5-1 and TRBJ2-3, with D perhaps being TRBD1 or TRBD2 (5 bases each). Germline-derived CDR1 and CDR2 are SGHRS and YFSETQ. This CDR3 region has 15 residues. V was clipped by 4 bases and J by 3 bases, with 15 bases between them.

This chain uses TRBV7-2 with TRBJ2-2, with no clear D. V lost 3 bases, J lost 1 base, and 12 bases lay in between. The CDR3 extends over 16 amino acids. In germline, CDR1 is SGHTA, CDR2 FQGNSA. The CDR3 bases are TGTGCCAGCAGCTTTGGACGGCAGTTGAACACCGGGGAGCTGTTTTTT. Translating gives CASSFGRQLNTGELFF.